Given below is one T cell receptor beta chain in context. In this sample, this clonotype turned up a few times. The antigen this receptor binds is unknown. Nothing much larger sits one base from this clone, and base qualities are not available. CDR1 DFQATT and CDR2 SNEGSKA are derived from the germline V gene (reference sequence). The CDR3 starts with the cysteine, ends with the phenylalanine, and has 14 residues. The sequence is cut down to CDR3 DNA, 42 bases in frame from base 1. These data belong to a study of blood T cells in healthy people across ages (dated by TCRdb to between 2015 and 2016). Background for the entire study: In model experiments, template switching captured about one uniquely barcoded TCR beta cDNA molecule for every two T cells. The donors were split into four age groups: young (average around 15 years), middle-aged (about 40), aged (more than 60) and long-lived (82). To avoid experimental bias, donors of different ages were distributed randomly across sequencing lanes. The study measured age-related changes in TCR beta repertoire diversity using deep sequencing normalized with unique cDNA molecular identifiers. For two donors (one aged 18 to 30 and one aged 80 or older), the study analyzed two additional independent replicas of 1 million unique cDNA reads from the same blood draw.

The library was prepared using 5' RACE. The instrument was an Illumina HiSeq 2500. A second about 6 to 11 cycle PCR used a sample-barcoded 5' primer and a J-beta primer mix. Each TCR beta cDNA molecule received a unique molecular identifier from a template-switch 5' adaptor carrying 12 random nucleotides. Each sample yielded at least 2.5 million CDR3-containing paired-end reads. First-strand cDNA was synthesized from all RNA with the Mint cDNA synthesis kit, primed by a TRBC-specific oligonucleotide. Following uracil-DNA glycosylase treatment, all cDNA underwent a first 18-cycle PCR with the universal primers M1SS and BC2_uni_R. Regarding the original processing steps: Normalization of each sample was performed by random selection of 1 million high-quality reads, each carrying a distinct molecular identifier. Instead of being binned into consensus sequences, reads with shared molecular identifiers were discarded. CDR3 identification, clonotype clustering and error correction used MiTCR with a Q25 quality threshold and the strictest error-elimination algorithm. A nonparametric unseen species model with Euler transformation was used to estimate a lower bound on total TCR beta diversity. TCRdb reprocessing: public reads trimmed at Q25 with fastp, clones called with MiXCR, in-frame beta chains kept. Rows matching on CDR3 protein sequence are summarized as one entry with the most common DNA and genes. TCRdb, not the original authors, processed these V and J calls. The sample table records about 630,000 distinct CDR3 sequences; under 25% of these occur just once. 3% to 4% of the sample is taken by the ten largest.

Donors were 40 or so systemically healthy Caucasian individuals from Russia aged roughly 6 to 90 years. About 9.8 milliliters of peripheral blood were drawn from each donor into EDTA-treated Vacutainer tubes. Ficoll-Paque density-gradient centrifugation was used to isolate PBMCs, with at least 7 million per sample. Trizol reagent was used to extract total RNA from PBMCs, with at least 6 micrograms per sample. For every donor, flow cytometry on a PBMC aliquot measured the percentage of naive CD45RAhigh/CD27high T cells. Paper-wide results and their limitations: Total diversity estimates from one million sequenced T cells were considered lower bounds and underestimates. Observed TCR beta diversity per million T cells fell roughly linearly with age, and a significant reduction was already apparent by age around 40. Since profiling was done on bulk unsorted PBMCs, naive and antigen-experienced compartments could not be conclusively compared. The long-lived group showed more naive CD4+ T cells, fewer expanded clones and increased TCR diversity than the aged group, suggesting age selection. A strong correlation was found between observed TCR beta diversity and the percentage of naive T cells measured by flow cytometry. The CMV infection status of donors was not known, potentially confounding age-related changes in expanded clonotypes.

The source of this sequence is a man between 70 and 80 years old in good health. The rearrangement joined TRBV20-1 to TRBJ2-5, with a weak D call of TRBD2 (6 bases match). The last part of the DNA fits TRBJ2-1 better; the J call may be wrong. Sequenced material: blood. The sequenced DNA: TGCAGTGCTGCCTCCGGGGGAAACTACAATGAGCAGTTCTTC. The translation is CSAASGGNYNEQFF.